This TCR beta chain was sequenced for a study of blood T cell repertoires in COVID-19. Clones were sequenced by immunoSEQ multiplex PCR, and TCRdb holds only the in-frame ones, with some missing. The repertoire holds about 140,000 clones, with approximately 88% as singletons. V dropped 2 bases and J dropped 3; count of bases not matched to a gene: 6. The CDR3 length is 15 residues. Germline CDR1 is SEHNR and CDR2 is FQNEAQ (reference sequence). J is TRBJ2-5 and V is TRBV7-9; 7 nucleotides align to TRBD2. Material: peripheral blood. This TCR came from a human donor in a cohort sampled during active COVID-19. The DNA of the CDR3 is TGTGCCAGCAGCTTATCGGCCAGCGGGGAAGAGACCCAGTACTTC. Translation: CASSLSASGEETQYF.